The 21 T cell receptor beta chains below come from one sample, sequenced in a study of blood T cell repertoires in COVID-19. Data came from immunoSEQ multiplex PCR; TCRdb stores just in-frame clones and leaves some out. The sample shows about 110,000 clones, 88% of them seen only once. Input material: peripheral blood. Receptors were obtained from a woman aged 45-59 years with acute or convalescent COVID-19.

In this sample, this clone turned up once. The V and J genes are TRBV6-6 and TRBJ2-7; tentatively, D is TRBD2 (6 bases). The CDR3 is 11 residues long. Germline V gene lookup returns CDR1 MNHNY and CDR2 SVGAGI (reference sequence). Trimming cost V 8 bases and J 5 bases, with 10 bases left between them. CDR3 DNA sequence: TGTGCCAGCGGGACTGTAGACGAGCAGTACTTC. This codes for CASGTVDEQYF.

The chain joins TRBV3-1 (or the pseudogene TRBV3-2) to TRBJ2-1; 7 positions agree with TRBD1. Germline V gene data show CDR1 as LGHDT and CDR2 as YNNKEL (reference sequence). The length of the CDR3 is 15 residues. V lost 2 bases to trimming and J lost 5 bases; unmatched junction nucleotides: 6. In DNA form, the CDR3 reads TGTGCCAGCAGCCAAATGACAGGGCTGCACAATGAGCAGTTCTTC. The encoded protein is CASSQMTGLHNEQFF.

The chain uses TRBV28 and TRBJ1-5, with D maybe TRBD1 (6 bases). Trimming shortened V by 4 bases and J by 10 bases, and 20 bases separated the two germline ends. Germline CDR1 is MDHEN and CDR2 is SYDVKM. This CDR3 comprises 15 residues. CDR3 region: CASSSETGSGGPQHF. For the CDR3, the DNA is TGTGCCAGCAGTTCTGAGACAGGCTCTGGGGGCCCCCAGCATTTT. Full variable domain (remainder filled in from reference TRBV28 and TRBJ1-5): DVKVTQSSRYLVKRTGEKVFLECVQDMDHENMFWYRQDPGLGLRLIYFSYDVKMKEKGDIPEGYSVSREKKERFSLILESASTNQTSMYLCASSSETGSGGPQHFGDGTRLSIL.

This clone was observed a handful of times. The CDR3 spells CASSLVSGAYEQYF. CDR3 DNA: TGCGCCAGCAGCTTGGTATCGGGGGCCTACGAGCAGTACTTC. The chain employs TRBV5-1 and TRBJ2-7; D perhaps matches TRBD2 (6 bases). The CDR3 has 14 amino acids. Trimming pared 0 bases from V and 2 bases from J, leaving 9 bases between. Germline CDR1 is SGHRS and CDR2 is YFSETQ.

This clone appeared once. The chain uses TRBV7-5 and TRBJ2-1; TRBD1, as called in the table, went unchecked against the DNA. TRBV7-5 has pseudogene status. This CDR3 has 17 residues. The CDR3 region has the DNA TGTGTCAGAAGCCCCCGACAGGTGCAGAGCTCCTACAATGAGCAGTTCTTC. The encoded protein is CVRSPRQVQSSYNEQFF.

The chain links TRBV28 to TRBJ2-7, with 12 bases fitting TRBD2. Germline values: CDR1 MDHEN, CDR2 SYDVKM. Unmatched junction bases numbered 8, after V lost 1 base and J lost 1 base. This CDR3 has 18 amino acids. DNA for the CDR3: TGTGCCAGCAGTTTATTGACTAGCGGGAGTCTTGGGTCCTACGAGCAGTACTTC. It specifies CASSLLTSGSLGSYEQYF.

The V gene is TRBV6-4, the J gene TRBJ1-6; D unresolved. From germline, CDR1 is MRHNA and CDR2 SNTAGT. Trimming removed 2 bases from V and 5 bases from J, with 7 bases in between. The CDR3 is 14 residues long. For the CDR3, the DNA is TGTGCCAGCAGTGACCGGGGTAATAATTCACCCCTCCACTTT. This sequence encodes CASSDRGNNSPLHF.

This sequence joins TRBV5-1 and TRBJ2-1; 7 bases match TRBD2. This CDR3 has 15 amino acids. The germline CDR1 and CDR2 sequences are SGHRS and YFSETQ. With V trimmed by 4 bases and J by 2 bases, 6 bases remained unmatched. Written as DNA, the CDR3 is TGCGCCAGCAGCCCCTCTAGCGGAACCTACAATGAGCAGTTCTTC. It yields the protein CASSPSSGTYNEQFF. Combining the CDR3 with reference TRBV5-1 and TRBJ2-1 gives the whole variable domain KAGVTQTPRYLIKTRGQQVTLSCSPISGHRSVSWYQQTPGQGLQFLFEYFSETQRNKGNFPGRFSGRQFSNSRSEMNVSTLELGDSALYLCASSPSSGTYNEQFFGPGTRLTVL.

J is TRBJ1-6 and V is TRBV6-6; 12 bases line up with TRBD1. The trim removed 5 bases at V and 7 bases at J, leaving 15 bases unmatched. CDR1 and CDR2 (germline): MNHNY, SVGAGI (reference sequence). The CDR3 has 19 residues. The CDR3 nucleotides are TGTGCCAGCAGTCACGAGCCCGGGACAGGGGGCGGCGGGAATTCACCCCTCCACTTT. Translation: CASSHEPGTGGGGNSPLHF.

This clone was seen only once. The V and J genes are TRBV5-1 and TRBJ2-2; 8 bases fit TRBD1. This CDR3 comprises 16 residues. The germline V gene encodes CDR1 SGHRS and CDR2 YFSETQ. V shed 4 bases, J shed 8 bases, and the junction held 13 bases outside the gene matches. CDR3 loop: CASSSTDRARGGELFF. The CDR3 bases are TGCGCCAGCAGCAGCACGGACAGGGCGCGGGGAGGGGAGCTGTTTTTT.

This clone has only one observation. CDR3 loop: CASSLGTSRGNEQFF. The CDR3 DNA is TGTGCCAGCAGCTTAGGGACTAGCAGGGGCAATGAGCAGTTCTTC. This chain links TRBV7-2 with TRBJ2-1, with 8 bases identical to TRBD2. Germline V gene data show CDR1 as SGHTA and CDR2 as FQGNSA. J was trimmed by 6 bases and V by 1 base; bases with no gene match: 5. The CDR3 is 15 amino acids.

The chain uses TRBV5-1 and TRBJ1-1; D perhaps matches TRBD1 (6 bases). The length of the CDR3 is 15 residues. Trimming left V 4 bases short and J 1 base short, with 14 bases between. Germline-derived CDR1 and CDR2 are SGHRS and YFSETQ. CDR3 coding DNA: TGCGCCAGCAGCGACCAGGGGAGGGAGAACACTGAAGCTTTCTTT. This codes for CASSDQGRENTEAFF.

The rearrangement uses TRBV12-2 and TRBJ2-7; no check of the table's D call, TRBD1, against the DNA was made. TRBV12-2 is an annotated pseudogene. This CDR3 contains 15 residues. This CDR3 reads CASRLVTGSRYEQYF. The CDR3 coding sequence is TGTGCAAGTCGCTTAGTCACAGGTTCCCGCTACGAGCAGTACTTC.

This clone has more than one count but fewer than ten. The chain recombines TRBV6-2 or TRBV6-3 with TRBJ2-7, with 8 bases that match TRBD1. Germline V lookup: CDR1 MNHEY, CDR2 SVGEGT. The CDR3 has 15 residues. V shed 6 bases, J shed 1 base, and the junction held 8 bases outside the gene matches. CDR3 sequence: CASSKVTGASYEQYF. The DNA of the CDR3 is TGTGCCAGCAGCAAAGTGACAGGGGCATCCTACGAGCAGTACTTC.

This clone came up a few times. The genes are TRBV5-1 and TRBJ2-2; TRBD1 agrees at 10 bases. Per the germline V gene, CDR1 is SGHRS and CDR2 is YFSETQ. CDR3 size: 14 residues. With 5 bases clipped from V and 6 bases from J, the junction kept 4 bases outside the gene matches. The CDR3 sequence: CASSPGQGSGELFF. CDR3 DNA sequence: TGCGCCAGCAGTCCGGGACAGGGGTCCGGGGAGCTGTTTTTT.

The chain joins TRBV3-1 (or the pseudogene TRBV3-2) to TRBJ2-1; 11 bases fit TRBD2. The CDR3 is 16 amino acids. Germline V gene data show CDR1 as LGHDT and CDR2 as YNNKEL (reference sequence). V shed 3 bases, J shed 7 bases, and the junction held 8 bases outside the gene matches. CDR3 sequence reads: CASSHSSTSGSNEQFF. In DNA, the CDR3 is TGTGCCAGCAGCCATTCGAGTACTAGCGGGAGTAATGAGCAGTTCTTC.

This sequence joins TRBV6-5 and TRBJ2-3, with TRBD1 as a possible D gene (6 bases). The CDR3 has 13 amino acids. CDR1 and CDR2 (germline): MNHEY, SVGAGI. Trimming left V 7 bases short and J 4 bases short, with 12 bases between. The CDR3 DNA follows: TGTGCCAGCATGGGACATCTACCAGATACGCAGTATTTT. Amino acid sequence: CASMGHLPDTQYF.

V and J are TRBV30 and TRBJ2-7; D may be TRBD1 (5 bases). The germline gives CDR1 GTSNPN, CDR2 SVGIG (reference sequence). CDR3 size: 15 residues. V was pared by 2 bases and J by 0 bases, with 14 bases between. CDR3 residues: CAWSPRQLSSYEQYF. The CDR3 DNA reads TGTGCCTGGAGTCCTCGACAGTTAAGCTCCTACGAGCAGTACTTC.

As to this clone: A read error may produce the germline difference seen at one junction end. The chain recombines TRBV7-2 with TRBJ2-7, with 11 bases matching TRBD2. The CDR3 covers 14 residues. CDR1 SGHTA and CDR2 FQGNSA come from the germline V gene. The CDR3 DNA sequence: TGTGCCAGCAGTTTAGCGGGAGGGCCGTTCGAGCAGTACTTC. It translates to CASSLAGGPFEQYF.

The chain links TRBV7-2 to TRBJ1-1, with D perhaps TRBD1 (5 bases). The ends were cut back, 1 base at V and 2 bases at J, with 8 bases in the middle. The germline gives CDR1 SGHTA, CDR2 FQGNSA. The CDR3 has 14 amino acids. Here the CDR3 reads CASSLGGLNTEAFF. The DNA for the CDR3 is TGTGCCAGCAGCTTAGGGGGACTTAACACTGAAGCTTTCTTT.

The chain recombines TRBV15 with TRBJ1-4, with a possible D match to TRBD1 (6 bases). Trimming removed 0 bases at V and 7 bases at J, with 15 bases between. The CDR3 has 16 residues. Germline-derived CDR1 and CDR2 are LNHNV and YYDKDF (reference sequence). The CDR3 nucleotides read TGTGCCACCAGCAGAGATCGCGGGGGCGCAGGTGAAAAACTGTTTTTT. Protein product: CATSRDRGGAGEKLFF.